What follows are 21 T cell receptor beta chains derived from one specimen sequenced in a study of radiotherapy plus CTLA-4 blockade in lung cancer. The assay was immunoSEQ multiplex PCR, and TCRdb's table has in-frame clones only and misses some. Of more than 90,000 clones in the sample, 81% were seen once. This specimen consisted of peripheral blood, obtained from a patient treated with radiotherapy plus ipilimumab. These receptors originate from a human donor with non-small cell lung cancer that progressed on radiotherapy plus ipilimumab. Some clones in this sample may be carry-over from other donors' samples.

This sequence joins TRBV19 and TRBJ2-3; D remains ambiguous. Germline CDR1 is LNHDA and CDR2 is SQIVND (reference sequence). The V end was cut by 3 bases, the J end by 0 bases, with 1 base between. The CDR3 is made up of 12 amino acids. The CDR3 loop is CASSISTDTQYF. CDR3 nucleotide sequence: TGTGCCAGTAGTATCAGCACAGATACGCAGTATTTT. The whole variable domain, remainder taken from reference TRBV19 and TRBJ2-3, is DGGITQSPKYLFRKEGQNVTLSCEQNLNHDAMYWYRQDPGQGLRLIYYSQIVNDFQKGDIAEGYSVSREKKESFPLTVTSAQKNPTAFYLCASSISTDTQYFGPGTRLTVL.

The chain is built from TRBV5-8 and TRBJ2-5; TRBD1 agrees at 7 bases. The CDR3 is 20 amino acids. Per germline, CDR1 SGHTS and CDR2 YDEGEE. The trim removed 0 bases at V and 3 bases at J, leaving 20 bases unmatched. In DNA, the CDR3 is TGTGCCAGCAGCTTGGCCGGGTTTTTGGCGACAGGGTTGGACGAAGAGACCCAGTACTTC. It is translated as CASSLAGFLATGLDEETQYF.

This clone was seen a handful of times. This chain's CDR3 is CASSSPGTGWGGYTF. CDR3 DNA sequence: TGTGCCAGCAGTTCCCCCGGGACAGGGTGGGGTGGCTACACCTTC. The genes are TRBV28 and TRBJ1-2; 9 bases agree with TRBD1. CDR3 length: 15 residues. Per the germline V gene, CDR1 is MDHEN and CDR2 is SYDVKM. V lost 4 bases to trimming and J lost 7 bases; unmatched junction nucleotides: 10.

The rearrangement uses TRBV5-1 and TRBJ2-2, with D perhaps matching TRBD2 (5 bases). The CDR3 covers 16 residues. Looked up from germline, CDR1 is SGHRS and CDR2 is YFSETQ. The V end lost 0 bases, the J end lost 4 bases, and 13 bases lay between the germline ends. CDR3 DNA sequence: TGCGCCAGCAGCTTGGACCGGGGTCGATTCACCGGGGAGCTGTTTTTT. Translation gives CASSLDRGRFTGELFF.

This clone was counted only a few times. The chain recombines TRBV5-1 with TRBJ2-3; D perhaps matches TRBD1 (5 bases). V shed 4 bases and J shed 3 bases, with 6 bases lying between them. The CDR3 covers 12 residues. Germline CDR1 reads SGHRS; CDR2 reads YFSETQ. CDR3 loop: CASSPGTDTQYF. CDR3 in DNA: TGCGCCAGCAGCCCAGGGACAGATACGCAGTATTTT.

The V call is TRBV7-3, the J call TRBJ2-1; 8 bases align to TRBD2. The CDR3 has 15 amino acids. In germline, CDR1 is SGHTA, CDR2 FQGTGA. The J segment lost 5 bases and the V segment lost 8 bases, leaving 11 bases of the junction unmatched. CDR3 sequence (DNA): TGTGCCAGCTGCCGTAACCCAGCGGGGGACAATGAGCAGTTCTTC. It encodes CASCRNPAGDNEQFF.

The chain uses TRBV30 and TRBJ1-3, with TRBD1 matching over 10 bases. The CDR3 extends over 12 amino acids. Germline V gives CDR1 GTSNPN, CDR2 SVGIG (reference sequence). V gave up 3 bases and J gave up 9 bases; unmatched junction bases: 2. The CDR3 loop is CAWRTGGATIYF. Written as DNA, the CDR3 is TGTGCCTGGAGGACAGGGGGCGCCACCATATATTTT.

The genes are TRBV11-2 and TRBJ2-2; no clear D. The V end lost 5 bases, the J end lost 5 bases, and 3 bases lay between the germline ends. The CDR3 length is 11 residues. The V gene's germline CDR1 is SGHAT and CDR2 FQNNGV. This CDR3 reads CASSGTGELFF. CDR3 in DNA: TGTGCCAGCAGCGGAACCGGGGAGCTGTTTTTT.

This clone came up a few times. V usage is TRBV19 and J usage is TRBJ2-2; D possibly matches TRBD1 or TRBD2 (5 bases each). This CDR3 is 17 amino acids long. V was trimmed by 6 bases and J by 1 base, leaving 18 bases between them. Germline V gene sequence: CDR1 LNHDA, CDR2 SQIVND (reference sequence). The CDR3 region has the DNA TGTGCCAGTAGCGGAGTCCTCGGGACCAAGAACACCGGGGAGCTGTTTTTT. It yields the protein CASSGVLGTKNTGELFF.

V gene TRBV15 combines with J gene TRBJ2-2; D is possibly TRBD1 (5 bases). Germline lookup yields CDR1 LNHNV and CDR2 YYDKDF (reference sequence). V was cut by 4 bases and J by 1 base, with 10 bases left in between. CDR3 size: 15 residues. The CDR3 region is CATSNPGQNTGELFF. CDR3 bases: TGTGCCACCAGCAACCCTGGACAGAACACCGGGGAGCTGTTTTTT.

This clone was seen once. The chain employs TRBV4-2 and TRBJ2-5; 7 bases agree with TRBD1. This CDR3 contains 15 residues. The germline gives CDR1 LGHNA, CDR2 YNFKEQ. V lost 2 bases, J lost 0 bases, and 3 bases stayed unmatched. The CDR3 DNA sequence: TGTGCCAGCAGCCAACAAGACAGGGACCAAGAGACCCAGTACTTC. This translates into CASSQQDRDQETQYF.

This chain joins TRBV5-1 and TRBJ2-3, with D perhaps being TRBD1 or TRBD2 (6 bases each). Germline CDR1 reads SGHRS; CDR2 reads YFSETQ. Trimming cost V 0 bases and J 4 bases, with 9 bases left between them. The CDR3 has 14 amino acids. DNA of the CDR3: TGCGCCAGCAGCTTGGCGGGGGCAGCAGATACGCAGTATTTT. It is translated as CASSLAGAADTQYF.

This clone is medium-sized. The rearrangement joins TRBV2 to TRBJ1-3; D unresolved. The CDR3 sequence is 10 residues long. From germline, CDR1 is SNHLY and CDR2 FYNNEI. Trimming took 8 bases from V and 4 from J, leaving 3 bases between them. The CDR3 protein is CASGGNTIYF. CDR3 nucleotide sequence: TGTGCCAGCGGAGGAAACACCATATATTTT. The entire variable domain, with the rest obtained from reference TRBV2 and TRBJ1-3, is as follows: EPEVTQTPSHQVTQMGQEVILRCVPISNHLYFYWYRQILGQKVEFLVSFYNNEISEKSEIFDDQFSVERPDGSNFTLKIRSTKLEDSAMYFCASGGNTIYFGEGSWLTVV.

The chain links TRBV7-2 to TRBJ2-5, with 7 bases fitting TRBD1. This CDR3 spans 14 amino acids. CDR1 and CDR2 (germline): SGHTA, FQGNSA. After removal of 5 bases from V and 2 bases from J, the junction contained 5 bases not matched to a gene. The CDR3 bases are TGTGCCAGCAGCATGACAGGGCCACAAGAGACCCAGTACTTC. Protein sequence: CASSMTGPQETQYF.

This clone was observed a single time. This chain links TRBV6-5 with TRBJ2-5; 10 positions match TRBD1. The end of the DNA fits TRBJ2-7 better, so the J call may be wrong. Germline CDR1 is MNHEY and CDR2 is SVGAGI. This CDR3 has 15 amino acids. The CDR3 here is CASRPGTGDFYEQYF. CDR3 in DNA: TGTGCCAGCAGGCCTGGGACAGGGGACTTCTACGAGCAGTACTTC.

This clone has more than one count but fewer than ten. As DNA, the CDR3 is TGCGCCAGCAGCTTGGATACTAGCGGGGTCAATGAGCAGTTCTTC. Protein product: CASSLDTSGVNEQFF. The chain combines TRBV5-1 with TRBJ2-1; 10 nucleotides line up with TRBD2. Germline V gives CDR1 SGHRS, CDR2 YFSETQ. V was pared by 0 bases and J by 6 bases, with 3 bases of the junction left unmatched. The CDR3 runs to 15 residues.

This chain connects TRBV15 to TRBJ2-5, with D perhaps matching TRBD1 (6 bases). The germline CDR1 and CDR2 sequences are LNHNV and YYDKDF (reference sequence). V lost 0 bases, J lost 5 bases, and 16 bases lay in between. The CDR3 covers 16 residues. CDR3 protein: CATSRDEQGGWETQYF. The CDR3, as DNA: TGTGCCACCAGCAGAGACGAACAGGGCGGGTGGGAGACCCAGTACTTC.

The genes are TRBV6-5 and TRBJ1-5, with 8 bases matching TRBD1. Germline V gene sequence: CDR1 MNHEY, CDR2 SVGAGI. This CDR3 has 14 residues. Trimming cost V 6 bases and J 11 bases; bases outside gene matches: 12. CDR3 loop: CASRPRDRIITQHF. In DNA form, the CDR3 reads TGTGCCAGCAGGCCCAGGGACAGGATTATAACCCAGCATTTT.

This chain joins TRBV29-1 and TRBJ1-1; D unresolved. The CDR3 loop spans 10 amino acids. CDR1 is SQVTM and CDR2 is ANQGSEA in the germline V gene. V shed 6 bases and J shed 8 bases, with 10 bases lying between them. CDR3 nucleotide sequence: TGCAGCGTATCGCGGAACGAAGCTTTCTTT. Protein sequence: CSVSRNEAFF.

Details on this clone: The sample holds other DNA sequences that translate to the same CDR3. The chain uses TRBV7-2 and TRBJ2-5; the match to TRBD2 covers 11 bases. This CDR3 is built from 15 residues. V lost 3 bases and J lost 5; bases outside the gene matches: 5. Looked up from germline, CDR1 is SGHTA and CDR2 is FQGNSA. CDR3 loop: CASSFSGGAGETQYF. The CDR3 DNA follows: TGTGCCAGCAGCTTTAGCGGGGGGGCCGGGGAGACCCAGTACTTC.

Here the CDR3 DNA reads TGTGCCAGCAGCGGCTGGACAGGGAGTACCGGGGAGCTGTTTTTT. The encoded protein is CASSGWTGSTGELFF. The chain carries TRBV5-4 and TRBJ2-2, with 8 bases aligning to TRBD1. V gave up 4 bases and J gave up 5 bases; unmatched junction bases: 7. Germline V gene data show CDR1 as SGHNT and CDR2 as YYREEE (reference sequence). The CDR3 length is 15 residues.